This TCR beta chain was profiled in a study of T-cell memory formation after mild COVID-19. MiXCR, run by TCRdb on the 5' RACE reads, gives a single entry per CDR3 protein. Of approximately 260,000 distinct CDR3 sequences in the sample, over 15% were seen once. The germline V gene encodes CDR1 SGHRS and CDR2 YFSETQ. The CDR3 has 14 amino acids. Trimming shortened V by 4 bases and J by 5 bases, and 15 bases separated the two germline ends. The sample comprised PBMCs or a T cell subset sorted from them (not recorded which). The chain carries TRBV5-1 and TRBJ1-2, with D possibly being TRBD1 (5 bases). This sequence was found in a man younger than 30 who had mild COVID-19 (a few samples of this study predate the infection). Cell type and time point are not known. This CDR3 is CASSPGTFGYGYTF. The CDR3 region has the DNA TGCGCCAGCAGCCCAGGGACCTTCGGGTATGGCTACACCTTC.